This TCR beta chain is from a study of spatial heterogeneity in lung cancer. The wider study: Available PBMC from follow-up, collected a median of roughly two years after resection, underwent sequencing. As counted in raw reads, each unique TCR and UMI combination appeared more than ten times on average.

Unmatched junction bases numbered 5, after V lost 6 bases and J lost 2 bases. Germline V gene lookup returns CDR1 MNHNY and CDR2 SVGAGI (reference sequence). The CDR3 is made up of 14 amino acids. This clonotype was seen many times. Its antigen remains unidentified. Study observations and caveats: Detection of ubiquitous tumor TCRs in blood was higher at resection than follow-up.

The time point here: blood at routine non-recurrence follow-up after resection. No cell sorting; template was whole RNA from tumor, lung tissue or PBMC. Each CDR3 protein is one row after TCRdb ran MiXCR on the 5' RACE reads. This sample has tens of thousands of distinct CDR3 sequences; roughly 8% occur once, and the top ten carry roughly a tenth. The material sequenced was PBMCs, taken at follow-up. The clonotype comes from a male donor with early-stage non-small cell lung cancer. The chain uses TRBV6-6 and TRBJ2-7; 9 bases agree with TRBD1. The CDR3 spells CASRPGQGTYEQYF. In DNA form, the CDR3 reads TGTGCCAGCAGACCGGGACAGGGCACCTACGAGCAGTACTTC.